This TCR beta chain was observed in a study of cytomegalovirus exposure and HLA in healthy donors. Study-wide results and caveats: A missense variant in DCLRE1C was later tied to TCR beta V- and J-gene trimming. Later analysis identified several of the most significant clusters that appeared linked to common viral pathogens. Both high specificity and high sensitivity reportedly marked the classifier's diagnosis of cytomegalovirus status.

This CDR3 comprises 12 residues. The V and J ends lost 1 base and 8 bases respectively, with 5 bases between them. CDR1 and CDR2 (germline): LNHNV, YYDKDF (reference sequence). Regarding donors, all were healthy bone marrow donors. Points on this clone: As yet, its antigen is unknown.

PCR primers comprised 60 Vbeta and 13 Jbeta primers. Generated by immunoSEQ multiplex PCR, the TCRdb table keeps only in-frame clones and is missing some. This sample has fewer than 200,000 clones, with 70% to 90% found just once. The V gene is TRBV15, the J gene TRBJ1-4, with D unresolved. Sequencing input: PBMCs. The origin of this receptor is a woman younger than 45 in good health and CMV-seropositive. For the CDR3, the DNA is TGTGCCACCAGCAGAGGAGGGGAAAAACTGTTTTTT. This gives the protein CATSRGGEKLFF. The whole variable domain, filled in from reference TRBV15 and TRBJ1-4, reads DAMVIQNPRYQVTQFGKPVTLSCSQTLNHNVMYWYQQKSSQAPKLLFHYYDKDFNNEADTPDNFQSRRPNTSFCFLDIRSPGLGDTAMYLCATSRGGEKLFFGSGTQLSVL.